This T cell receptor beta chain comes out of a study of T cells in Graves' hyperthyroidism and ophthalmopathy. Germline V gene lookup returns CDR1 SGHRS and CDR2 YFSETQ. Trimming shortened V by 3 bases and J by 2 bases, and 10 bases separated the two germline ends. This CDR3 spans 14 amino acids. Over 9 ml of fresh peripheral blood supplied the PBMCs. This clonotype was detected only a few times. From RNA transcripts, TCR beta CDR3 regions were amplified. A first-round RT-PCR of the TCR CDR3 used the HTBI primer set. TCRdb re-analysed the multiplex PCR reads in MiXCR, keeping a single row per CDR3 protein. The repertoire consists of 500,000 or so distinct CDR3 sequences, with 15% to 20% occurring once and the leading ten covering around 28%.

Sequenced input: blood. The chain uses TRBV5-1 and TRBJ2-3; D may be TRBD2 (5 bases). The receptor was derived from a woman aged 25 to 39 with Graves' ophthalmopathy. CDR3 bases: TGCGCCAGCAGCTCGACTAAGGACACAGATACGCAGTATTTT. Its protein product is CASSSTKDTDTQYF.